This T cell receptor (beta chain) was sequenced in a study of a mutant IDH1 vaccine in newly diagnosed glioma. Study summary: Treated patients, averaging 40.4 years, were roughly 62% male and around 40% female. Before enrollment, the patients had been treated with radiotherapy alone, temozolomide alone, or both together. Most of them had received both.

Only in-frame clones appear in the TCRdb table, and some are missing; sequencing was by immunoSEQ multiplex PCR. The sample holds fewer than 45,000 clones, 60% to 80% seen once. Indicated time point: baseline, week 1 (first vaccination visit). Treatment noted: pre-vaccination baseline after standard-of-care therapy. The study enrolled donors with new WHO grade 3 or 4 IDH1-mutant, ATRX-lost astrocytomas. The specimen was PBMCs, collected from a glioma patient treated with radiotherapy, temozolomide or both. The sequence was obtained from a man aged 40-49 years with glioma. Some clones in this sample may be carry-over from other donors' samples.

The CDR3 protein is CASSQDRPAQQPQHF. The CDR3 bases are TGTGCCAGCTCTCAGGACAGGCCCGCGCAACAGCCCCAGCATTTT. The rearrangement uses TRBV18 and TRBJ1-5; TRBD1 matches at 7 bases. This CDR3 contains 15 residues. Germline V CDR1 and CDR2: KGHSH, LQKENI. The V and J ends lost 6 bases and 7 bases, in that order; junction bases with no gene match: 12.